These 16 T cell receptor beta chains were sequenced from one sample in a study of T cell responses to AZD1222 COVID-19 vaccine. Using immunoSEQ multiplex PCR, the repertoire was profiled, and TCRdb retains in-frame clones only, with some absent. The sample contains about 210,000 clones, about 94% of which appear only once. The specimen comprised peripheral blood, sampled 28 days after the second dose of the MenACWY control vaccine. These TCRs come from an adult who received the MenACWY meningococcal vaccine as a control.

This clone has just one count. CDR3 in DNA: TGTGCCAGCAGCCAGTCGAAACGGAACTACGAGCAGTACTTC. Its protein is CASSQSKRNYEQYF. The chain employs TRBV5-4 and TRBJ2-7; no clear D gene. V was shortened by 4 bases and J by 3 bases, with 14 bases between the two germline ends. The CDR3 loop spans 14 amino acids. CDR1 and CDR2 from the germline V gene are SGHNT and YYREEE (reference sequence).

The chain uses TRBV7-2 and TRBJ1-1; TRBD1 is a possible D gene (6 bases). V gave up 4 bases and J gave up 3 bases, with 12 bases separating them. Germline loops: CDR1 SGHTA, CDR2 FQGNSA. CDR3 length equals 14 residues. The CDR3 loop reads CASSYPGGHTEAFF. The CDR3 DNA sequence: TGTGCCAGCAGCTACCCGGGGGGCCACACTGAAGCTTTCTTT.

The V and J genes are TRBV28 and TRBJ1-2; possible D gene TRBD1, 6 bases. This CDR3 has 18 amino acids. The V gene lost 6 bases and the J gene lost 1 base, with 24 bases spanning the gap. Germline CDR1 is MDHEN and CDR2 is SYDVKM. Here the CDR3 DNA reads TGTGCCAGCAGCCTCCCAGGGGCGCGACCCCCGAATAACTATGGCTACACCTTC. The encoded protein is CASSLPGARPPNNYGYTF.

Here the CDR3 DNA reads TGTGCCAGCAGCGACAGTTCCCCTACGCAGTATTTT. This encodes CASSDSSPTQYF. V and J are TRBV5-5 and TRBJ2-3; D perhaps matches TRBD1 (5 bases). CDR1 is SGHKS, CDR2 YYEKEE, per germline (reference sequence). The CDR3 covers 12 residues. V lost 4 bases and J lost 8, with 11 bases in between.

This clone was detected only once. The genes are TRBV19 and TRBJ1-5; 12 positions match TRBD1. Germline V lookup: CDR1 LNHDA, CDR2 SQIVND (reference sequence). This CDR3 has 14 residues. The ends lost 6 bases at V and 6 bases at J; junction bases unmatched: 3. CDR3 protein: CASSGTGGRQPQHF. The CDR3 region has the DNA TGTGCCAGTAGCGGGACAGGGGGCCGTCAGCCCCAGCATTTT.

Here the CDR3 reads CASSVASPYQETQYF. The CDR3 region has the DNA TGTGCCAGCAGCGTGGCTAGCCCGTACCAAGAGACCCAGTACTTC. This chain joins TRBV5-4 and TRBJ2-5, with a tentative D call TRBD2 (5 bases). CDR1 is SGHNT, CDR2 YYREEE, per germline (reference sequence). There are 15 residues in the CDR3. With 4 bases removed from V and 0 bases from J, the gap between germline ends came to 13 bases.

The chain carries TRBV9 and TRBJ2-7; the D gene is possibly TRBD1 (6 bases). Germline assignment: CDR1 SGDLS and CDR2 YYNGEE. Trimming cost V 0 bases and J 4 bases, with 11 bases left between them. The CDR3 contains 14 residues. The CDR3 region has the DNA TGTGCCAGCAGCGTAGAGGGGGATTTTTACGAGCAGTACTTC. Its translation: CASSVEGDFYEQYF.

This chain joins TRBV6-5 and TRBJ1-4, with D unclear. The V and J ends lost 7 bases and 0 bases respectively, with 9 bases between them. CDR1 is MNHEY and CDR2 is SVGAGI in the germline V gene. There are 14 residues in the CDR3. The CDR3 DNA reads as TGTGCCAGCAAGGCCGTAGCAACTAATGAAAAACTGTTTTTT. Its protein product is CASKAVATNEKLFF.

The V gene is TRBV19, the J gene TRBJ2-5; TRBD1 is a possible D gene (6 bases). The CDR3 is made up of 15 amino acids. Germline V gene lookup returns CDR1 LNHDA and CDR2 SQIVND (reference sequence). V shed 5 bases and J shed 1 base, with 14 bases lying between them. CDR3 DNA: TGTGCCAGTAGTCCTCGGGACATCTTCCAAGAGACCCAGTACTTC. This translates into CASSPRDIFQETQYF.

The rearrangement uses TRBV5-4 and TRBJ1-1; D might be TRBD1 (5 bases). Trimming cost V 6 bases and J 4 bases, with 16 bases left between them. The germline V gene encodes CDR1 SGHNT and CDR2 YYREEE (reference sequence). CDR3 length equals 14 residues. The CDR3 DNA follows: TGTGCCAGCACCCAGGCTCAGGGCGGCACTGAAGCTTTCTTT. Residues: CASTQAQGGTEAFF.

The rearrangement links TRBV2 to TRBJ2-7; D is unclear. Trimming stripped 3 bases from V and 3 bases from J, with 9 bases between. The CDR3 is 13 residues long. Germline lookup yields CDR1 SNHLY and CDR2 FYNNEI. CDR3 residues: CASSEASLYEQYF. CDR3 DNA sequence: TGTGCCAGCAGTGAGGCATCGCTCTACGAGCAGTACTTC.

The chain combines TRBV30 with TRBJ2-5; D unresolved. The V and J ends lost 2 bases and 2 bases respectively, with 3 bases between them. The CDR3 has 11 amino acids. From germline, CDR1 is GTSNPN and CDR2 SVGIG (reference sequence). Here the CDR3 reads CAWSIQETQYF. The DNA for the CDR3 is TGTGCCTGGAGTATACAAGAGACCCAGTACTTC.

The count of this clone is one. The J gene is TRBJ2-2, the V gene TRBV5-1, with 10 nucleotides matching TRBD2. With 4 bases clipped from V and 1 base from J, the junction kept 7 bases outside the gene matches. Per the germline V gene, CDR1 is SGHRS and CDR2 is YFSETQ. The length of the CDR3 is 17 residues. The CDR3 region has the DNA TGCGCCAGCAGCACCTTAGGACTAGCGGTGAACACCGGGGAGCTGTTTTTT. Its protein is CASSTLGLAVNTGELFF.

The V gene is TRBV12-3 or TRBV12-4, the J gene TRBJ2-1; D remains unclear. The CDR3 has 11 amino acids. Trimming shortened V by 3 bases and J by 9 bases, and 6 bases separated the two germline ends. The CDR3 loop is CASSFGFEQFF. The CDR3, as DNA: TGTGCCAGCAGTTTTGGATTTGAGCAGTTCTTC.

The chain links TRBV27 to TRBJ2-1, with 8 bases fitting TRBD2. The CDR3 is 13 residues long. The V gene's germline CDR1 is MNHEY and CDR2 SMNVEV (reference sequence). The trim removed 5 bases at V and 8 bases at J, leaving 5 bases unmatched. CDR3 region: CASSPLGGDEQFF. The DNA for the CDR3 is TGTGCCAGCAGTCCACTCGGGGGGGATGAGCAGTTCTTC.

This clone was counted once. V usage is TRBV28 and J usage is TRBJ1-5; D might be TRBD1 (6 bases). Germline CDR1 MDHEN, CDR2 SYDVKM. The length of the CDR3 is 16 residues. V was shortened by 3 bases and J by 4 bases, with 16 bases between the two germline ends. The CDR3 region is CASSFQGRGGNQPQHF. In nucleotides, the CDR3 is TGTGCCAGCAGTTTTCAGGGTAGGGGGGGAAATCAGCCCCAGCATTTT.